The entry below describes one T cell receptor (beta chain). Its matching antigen is unknown. Germline CDR1 reads SQVTM; CDR2 reads ANQGSEA. The CDR3 is 14 residues long. V lost 4 bases, J lost 3 bases, and 16 bases lay in between. Certain patients, namely those with other autoimmune diseases, uncontrolled infections, pregnancy or lactation, were excluded. The source of the PBMCs was about 10 ml of fresh peripheral blood. From RNA, the CDR3 regions of TCR beta chains were amplified and sequenced. Amplification began with first-round RT-PCR using HTBI primers, then second-round multiplex PCR was performed. TCRdb analysed the multiplex PCR reads with MiXCR anew, one entry per CDR3 protein. The data contain some 750,000 distinct CDR3 sequences, roughly 41% of them singletons. The data are from a study of Graves' ophthalmopathy and Graves' hyperthyroidism. Study-level findings and limits: Clonotypes were expanded in thyroid at above 0.001 frequency, and most also appeared in blood. Sensitivity reached 60% to 71% and specificity just under 75% when the model predicted ophthalmopathy progression.

This clonotype was obtained from an adult man with Graves' ophthalmopathy. Sequencing was done on a sample of peripheral blood. The chain uses TRBV29-1 and TRBJ2-7, with D perhaps TRBD2 (6 bases). The CDR3 here is CSVGGSGRLYEQYF. DNA for the CDR3: TGCAGCGTTGGCGGTAGCGGCCGCCTCTACGAGCAGTACTTC.